The TCR beta chain under discussion was sequenced for a study of cytomegalovirus exposure and HLA in healthy donors. For the study at large: The approximately 600 first-cohort repertoires shared a platform with the 100 to 150 validation repertoires, as reported in a later analysis. The study, taken as a whole, reports: Rarity characterized most TCR sequences, yet some public TCRs appeared in many donors. One later analysis, an examination of the roughly 110 validation repertoires, found that first-cohort TCR clusters tended to co-occur in them. The classifier was said to identify cytomegalovirus status with high specificity and sensitivity.

V was pared by 2 bases and J by 4 bases, with 12 bases between. CDR1 and CDR2 from the germline V gene are SGHRS and YFSETQ. CDR3 size: 14 residues. Comments on this clone: The antigen is not known. Other DNA sequences in this sample translate to the same CDR3.

This table comes from immunoSEQ multiplex PCR, and its TCRdb copy is limited to in-frame clones, with some not included. The sample has over 130,000 clones; around 84% are singletons. The sample consisted of PBMCs. This chain links TRBV5-1 with TRBJ2-5; D might be TRBD2 (6 bases). The sequence was obtained from a man aged 18 to 29 in good health and CMV-seropositive. DNA of the CDR3: TGCGCCAGCAGCTTAGGGACCGGGAGAGAGACCCAGTACTTC. It yields the protein CASSLGTGRETQYF.